This TCR beta chain was sequenced in a study of shared clonotypes between healthy human individuals. Using immunoSEQ multiplex PCR, the repertoire was profiled, and TCRdb retains in-frame clones only, with some absent. The sample lists 2 million to 2.5 million clones, approximately 95% seen once, with under 0.15% in the top ten. Between the trimmed V and J ends, which lost 0 bases and 3 bases, there was a span of 15 bases. From germline, CDR1 is GTSNPN and CDR2 SVGIG (reference sequence). This CDR3 comprises 17 residues. Sequencing input: naive CD4+ T cells sorted from blood. Subset here: CD45RA+ positively selected. The receptor's source is a man younger than 35 in good health. The gene calls are TRBV30 and TRBJ2-6; possibly TRBD1 or TRBD2 for D (5 bases each). CDR3 residues: CAWSVGTLWVGANVLTF. The CDR3 DNA is TGTGCCTGGAGTGTAGGGACGCTTTGGGTTGGGGCCAACGTCCTGACTTTC.